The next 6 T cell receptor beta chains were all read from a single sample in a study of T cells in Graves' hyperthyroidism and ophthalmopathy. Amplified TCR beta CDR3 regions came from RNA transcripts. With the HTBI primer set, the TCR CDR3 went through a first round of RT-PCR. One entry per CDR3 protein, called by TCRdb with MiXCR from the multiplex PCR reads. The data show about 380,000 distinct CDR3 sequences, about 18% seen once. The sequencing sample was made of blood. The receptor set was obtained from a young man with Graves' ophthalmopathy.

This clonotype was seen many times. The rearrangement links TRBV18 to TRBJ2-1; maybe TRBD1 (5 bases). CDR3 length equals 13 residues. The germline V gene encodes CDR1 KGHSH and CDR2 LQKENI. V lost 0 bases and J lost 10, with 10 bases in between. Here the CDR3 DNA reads TGTGCCAGCTCACCACCGGTGCAGGGAGAGCAGTTCTTC. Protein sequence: CASSPPVQGEQFF.

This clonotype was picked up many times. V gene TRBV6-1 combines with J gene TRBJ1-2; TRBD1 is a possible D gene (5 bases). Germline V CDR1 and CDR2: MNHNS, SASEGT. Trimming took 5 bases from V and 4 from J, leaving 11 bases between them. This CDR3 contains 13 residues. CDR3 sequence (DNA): TGTGCCAGCAGTCCCGGGGGTGCCTATGGCTACACCTTC. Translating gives CASSPGGAYGYTF.

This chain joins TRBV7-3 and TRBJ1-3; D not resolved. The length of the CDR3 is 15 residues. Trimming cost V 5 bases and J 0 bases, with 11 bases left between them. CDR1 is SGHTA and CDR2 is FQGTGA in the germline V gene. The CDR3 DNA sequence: TGTGCCAGCAGCCCTACTGGCCACTCTGGAAACACCATATATTTT. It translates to CASSPTGHSGNTIYF.

The CDR3 region has the DNA TGTGCCAGCGGCAATATACAGGGGAATGAGCAGTTCTTC. This codes for CASGNIQGNEQFF. This chain joins TRBV5-5 and TRBJ2-1; 7 bases align to TRBD1. The ends lost 7 bases at V and 7 bases at J; junction bases unmatched: 8. The length of the CDR3 is 13 residues. CDR1 and CDR2 from the germline V gene are SGHKS and YYEKEE (reference sequence). The full variable domain, its missing parts supplied by reference TRBV5-5 and TRBJ2-1, is DAGVTQSPTHLIKTRGQQVTLRCSPISGHKSVSWYQQVLGQGPQFIFQYYEKEERGRGNFPDRFSARQFPNYSSELNVNALLLGDSALYLCASGNIQGNEQFFGPGTRLTVL.

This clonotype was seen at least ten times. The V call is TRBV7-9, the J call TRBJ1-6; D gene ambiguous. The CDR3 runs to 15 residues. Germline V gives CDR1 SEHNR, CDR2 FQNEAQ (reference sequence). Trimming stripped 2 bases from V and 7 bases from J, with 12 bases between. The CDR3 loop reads CASSLNSVRNSPLHF. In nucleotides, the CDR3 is TGTGCCAGCAGCTTAAATAGCGTGAGGAATTCACCCCTCCACTTT. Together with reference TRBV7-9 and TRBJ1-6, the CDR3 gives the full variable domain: DTGVSQNPRHKITKRGQNVTFRCDPISEHNRLYWYRQTLGQGPEFLTYFQNEAQLEKSRLLSDRFSAERPKGSFSTLEIQRTEQGDSAMYLCASSLNSVRNSPLHFGNGTRLTVT.

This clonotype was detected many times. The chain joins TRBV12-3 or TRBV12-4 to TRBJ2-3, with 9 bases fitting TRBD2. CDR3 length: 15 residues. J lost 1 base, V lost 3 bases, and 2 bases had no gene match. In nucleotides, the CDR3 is TGTGCCAGCAGTTTTGGCGGGGGGGGCACAGATACGCAGTATTTT. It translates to CASSFGGGGTDTQYF.